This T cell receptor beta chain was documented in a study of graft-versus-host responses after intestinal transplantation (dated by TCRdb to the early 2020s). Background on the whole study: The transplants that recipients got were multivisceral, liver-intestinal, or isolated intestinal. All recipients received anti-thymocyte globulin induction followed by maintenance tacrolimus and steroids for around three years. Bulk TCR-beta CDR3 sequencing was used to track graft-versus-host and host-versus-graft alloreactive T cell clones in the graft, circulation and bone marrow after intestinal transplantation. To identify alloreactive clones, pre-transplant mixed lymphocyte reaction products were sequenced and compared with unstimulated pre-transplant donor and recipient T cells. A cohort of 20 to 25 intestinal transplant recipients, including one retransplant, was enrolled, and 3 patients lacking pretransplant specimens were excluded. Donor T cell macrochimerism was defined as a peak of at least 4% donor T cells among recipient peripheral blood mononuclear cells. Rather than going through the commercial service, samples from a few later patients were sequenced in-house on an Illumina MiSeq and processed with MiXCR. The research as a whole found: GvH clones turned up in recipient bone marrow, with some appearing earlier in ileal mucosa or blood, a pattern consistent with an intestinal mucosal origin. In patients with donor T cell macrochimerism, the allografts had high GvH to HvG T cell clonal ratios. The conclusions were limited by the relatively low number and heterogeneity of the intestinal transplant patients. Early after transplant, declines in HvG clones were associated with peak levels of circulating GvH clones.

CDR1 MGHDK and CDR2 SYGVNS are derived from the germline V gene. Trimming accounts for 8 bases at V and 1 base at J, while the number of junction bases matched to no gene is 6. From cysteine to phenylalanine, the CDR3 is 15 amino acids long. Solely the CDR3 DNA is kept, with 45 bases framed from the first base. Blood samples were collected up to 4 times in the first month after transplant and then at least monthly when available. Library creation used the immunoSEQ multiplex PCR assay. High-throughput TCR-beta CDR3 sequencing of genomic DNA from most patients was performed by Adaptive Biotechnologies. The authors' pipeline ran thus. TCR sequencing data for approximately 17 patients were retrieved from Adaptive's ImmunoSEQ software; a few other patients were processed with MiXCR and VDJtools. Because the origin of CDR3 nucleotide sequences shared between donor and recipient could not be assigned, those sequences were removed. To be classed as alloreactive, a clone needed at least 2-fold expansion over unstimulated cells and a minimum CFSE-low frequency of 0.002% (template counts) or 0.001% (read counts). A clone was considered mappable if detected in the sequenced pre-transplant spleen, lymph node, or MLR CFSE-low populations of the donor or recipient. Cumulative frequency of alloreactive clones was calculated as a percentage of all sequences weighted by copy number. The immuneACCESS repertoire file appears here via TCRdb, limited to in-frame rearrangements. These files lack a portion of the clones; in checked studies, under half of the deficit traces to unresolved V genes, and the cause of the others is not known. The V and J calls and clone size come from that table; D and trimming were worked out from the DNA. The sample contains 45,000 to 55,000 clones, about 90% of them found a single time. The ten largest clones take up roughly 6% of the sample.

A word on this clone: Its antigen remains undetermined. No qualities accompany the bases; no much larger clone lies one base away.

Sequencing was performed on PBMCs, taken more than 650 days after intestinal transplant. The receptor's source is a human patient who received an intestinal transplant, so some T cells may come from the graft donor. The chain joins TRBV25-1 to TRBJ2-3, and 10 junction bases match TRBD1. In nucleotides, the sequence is TGTGCCAGCCGACCGGACAGGGGGGGCACAGATACGCAGTATTTT. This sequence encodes CASRPDRGGTDTQYF.